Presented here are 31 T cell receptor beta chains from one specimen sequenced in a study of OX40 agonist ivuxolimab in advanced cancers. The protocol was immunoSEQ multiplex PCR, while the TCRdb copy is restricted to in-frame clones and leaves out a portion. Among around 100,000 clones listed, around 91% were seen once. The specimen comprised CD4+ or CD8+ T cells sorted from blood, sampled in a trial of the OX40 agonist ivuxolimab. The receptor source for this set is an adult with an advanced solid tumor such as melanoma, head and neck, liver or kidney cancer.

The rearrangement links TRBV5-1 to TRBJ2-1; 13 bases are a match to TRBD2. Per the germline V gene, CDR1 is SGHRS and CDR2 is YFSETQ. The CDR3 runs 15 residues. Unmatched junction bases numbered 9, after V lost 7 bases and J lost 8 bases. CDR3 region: CASLKGLAGVDEQFF. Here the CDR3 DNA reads TGCGCCAGCCTGAAAGGACTAGCGGGAGTGGATGAGCAGTTCTTC.

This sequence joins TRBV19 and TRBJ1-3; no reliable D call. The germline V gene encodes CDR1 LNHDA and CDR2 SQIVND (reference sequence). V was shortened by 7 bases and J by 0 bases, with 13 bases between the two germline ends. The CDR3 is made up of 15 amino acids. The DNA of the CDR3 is TGTGCCAGTACCCCCACGCGGCTCTCTGGAAACACCATATATTTT. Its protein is CASTPTRLSGNTIYF. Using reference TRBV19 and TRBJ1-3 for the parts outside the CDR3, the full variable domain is DGGITQSPKYLFRKEGQNVTLSCEQNLNHDAMYWYRQDPGQGLRLIYYSQIVNDFQKGDIAEGYSVSREKKESFPLTVTSAQKNPTAFYLCASTPTRLSGNTIYFGEGSWLTVV.

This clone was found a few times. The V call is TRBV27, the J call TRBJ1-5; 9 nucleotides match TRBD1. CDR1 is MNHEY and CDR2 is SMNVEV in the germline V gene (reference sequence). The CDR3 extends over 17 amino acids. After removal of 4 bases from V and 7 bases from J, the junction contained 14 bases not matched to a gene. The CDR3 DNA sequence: TGTGCCAGCAGTTACATGTCCGGGACAGGGAACGAGCAGCCCCAGCATTTT. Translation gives CASSYMSGTGNEQPQHF.

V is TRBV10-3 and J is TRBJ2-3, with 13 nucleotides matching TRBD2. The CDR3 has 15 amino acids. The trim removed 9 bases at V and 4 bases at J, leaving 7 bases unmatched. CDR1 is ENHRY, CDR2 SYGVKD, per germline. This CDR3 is CAIRGLAGVADTQYF. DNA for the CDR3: TGTGCCATAAGAGGACTAGCGGGAGTGGCAGATACGCAGTATTTT.

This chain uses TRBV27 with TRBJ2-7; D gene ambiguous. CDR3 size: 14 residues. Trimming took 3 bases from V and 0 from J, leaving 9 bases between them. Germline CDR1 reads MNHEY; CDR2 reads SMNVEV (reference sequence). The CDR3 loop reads CASSFGPHSYEQYF. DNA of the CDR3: TGTGCCAGCAGTTTCGGACCTCACTCCTACGAGCAGTACTTC.

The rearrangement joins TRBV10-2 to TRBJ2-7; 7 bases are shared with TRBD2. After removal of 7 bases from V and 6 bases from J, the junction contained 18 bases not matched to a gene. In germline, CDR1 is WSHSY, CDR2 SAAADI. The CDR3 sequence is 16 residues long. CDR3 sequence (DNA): TGCGCCAGCAACTTGGCGGGGGAGGGCGGCCTACGCGAGCAGTACTTC. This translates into CASNLAGEGGLREQYF.

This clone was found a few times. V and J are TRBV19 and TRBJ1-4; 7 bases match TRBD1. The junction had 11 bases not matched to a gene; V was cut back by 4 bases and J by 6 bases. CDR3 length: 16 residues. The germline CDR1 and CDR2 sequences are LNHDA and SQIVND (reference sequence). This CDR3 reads CASSTRPGTAYEKLFF. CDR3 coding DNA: TGTGCCAGTAGTACACGTCCTGGGACAGCTTATGAAAAACTGTTTTTT.

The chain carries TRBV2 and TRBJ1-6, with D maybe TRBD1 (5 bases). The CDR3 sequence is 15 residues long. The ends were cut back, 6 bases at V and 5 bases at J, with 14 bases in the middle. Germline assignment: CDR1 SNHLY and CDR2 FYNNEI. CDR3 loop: CASRSGRGDNSPLHF. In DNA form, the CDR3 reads TGTGCCAGCAGGTCGGGGCGGGGAGATAATTCACCCCTCCACTTT.

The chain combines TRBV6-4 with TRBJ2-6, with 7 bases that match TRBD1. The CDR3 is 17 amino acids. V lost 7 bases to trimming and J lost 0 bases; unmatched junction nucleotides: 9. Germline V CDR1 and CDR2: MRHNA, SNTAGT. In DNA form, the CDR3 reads TGTGCCAGCAAGAGGGACAGTCAACCCTCTGGGGCCAACGTCCTGACTTTC. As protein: CASKRDSQPSGANVLTF.

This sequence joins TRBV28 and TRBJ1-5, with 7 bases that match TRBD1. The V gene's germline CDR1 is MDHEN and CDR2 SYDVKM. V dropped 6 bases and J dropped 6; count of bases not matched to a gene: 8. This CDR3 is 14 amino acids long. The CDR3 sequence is CASRNPGGGQPQHF. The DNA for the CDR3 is TGTGCCAGCAGAAACCCAGGGGGTGGTCAGCCCCAGCATTTT.

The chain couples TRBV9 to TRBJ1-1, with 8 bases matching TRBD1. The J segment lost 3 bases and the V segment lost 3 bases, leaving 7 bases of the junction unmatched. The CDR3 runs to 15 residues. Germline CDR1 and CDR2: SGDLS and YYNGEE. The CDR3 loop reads CASSASLDRDTEAFF. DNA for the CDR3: TGTGCCAGCAGCGCCTCCCTGGACAGGGACACTGAAGCTTTCTTT.

The chain's CDR3 is CASTLGGAGSNYGYTF. In nucleotides, the CDR3 is TGTGCCAGCACCCTAGGTGGGGCAGGATCTAACTATGGCTACACCTTC. The rearrangement joins TRBV28 to TRBJ1-2, with D possibly TRBD1 on 5 matching bases. Looked up from germline, CDR1 is MDHEN and CDR2 is SYDVKM. V shed 7 bases and J shed 0 bases, with 18 bases lying between them. This CDR3 contains 16 residues.

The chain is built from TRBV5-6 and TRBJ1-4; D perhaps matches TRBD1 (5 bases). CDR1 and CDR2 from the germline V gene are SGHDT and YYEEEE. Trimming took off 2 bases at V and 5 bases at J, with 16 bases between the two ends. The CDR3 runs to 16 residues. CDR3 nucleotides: TGTGCCAGCAGCTTTCTTTATGGAGGACAAAATGAAAAACTGTTTTTT. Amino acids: CASSFLYGGQNEKLFF.

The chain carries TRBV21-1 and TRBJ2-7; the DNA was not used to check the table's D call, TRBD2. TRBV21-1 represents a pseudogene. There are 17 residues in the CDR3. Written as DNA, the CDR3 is TGTGCCAGCAGCAAAGAAGGACTAGCGGGAGGGCCCACCGAGCAGTACTTC. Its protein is CASSKEGLAGGPTEQYF.

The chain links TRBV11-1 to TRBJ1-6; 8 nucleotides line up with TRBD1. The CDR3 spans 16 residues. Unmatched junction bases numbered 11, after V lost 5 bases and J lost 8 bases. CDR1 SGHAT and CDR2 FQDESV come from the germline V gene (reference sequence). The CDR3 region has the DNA TGTGCCAGCAGCCCCCGACAGGGGTTTTCGGATTCACCCCTCCACTTT. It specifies CASSPRQGFSDSPLHF.

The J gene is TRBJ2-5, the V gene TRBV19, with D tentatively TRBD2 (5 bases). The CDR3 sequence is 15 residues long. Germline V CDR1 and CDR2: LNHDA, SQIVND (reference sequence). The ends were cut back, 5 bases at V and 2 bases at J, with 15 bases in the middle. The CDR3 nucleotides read TGTGCCAGTAGTCCGAGGGTGGGTCCTCAAGAGACCCAGTACTTC. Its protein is CASSPRVGPQETQYF.

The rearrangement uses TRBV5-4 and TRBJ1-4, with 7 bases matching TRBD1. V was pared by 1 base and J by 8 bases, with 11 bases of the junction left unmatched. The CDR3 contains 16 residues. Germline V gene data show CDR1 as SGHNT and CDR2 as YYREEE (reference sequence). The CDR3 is CASSLSPGGNPEKLFF. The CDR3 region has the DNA TGTGCCAGCAGCTTGAGCCCAGGGGGGAATCCGGAAAAACTGTTTTTT.

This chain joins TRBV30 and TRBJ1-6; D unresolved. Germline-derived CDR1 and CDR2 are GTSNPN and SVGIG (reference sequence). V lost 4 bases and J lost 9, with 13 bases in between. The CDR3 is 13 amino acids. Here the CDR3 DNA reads TGTGCCTGGACTGGAGGCTCTAGTTCACCCCTCCACTTT. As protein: CAWTGGSSSPLHF.

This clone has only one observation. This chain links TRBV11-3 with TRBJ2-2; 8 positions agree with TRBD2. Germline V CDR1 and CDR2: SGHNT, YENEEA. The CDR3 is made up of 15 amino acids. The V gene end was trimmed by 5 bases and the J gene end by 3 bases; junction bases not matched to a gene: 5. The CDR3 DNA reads TGTGCCAGCAGCGTCCAGGGACTAGACACCGGGGAGCTGTTTTTT. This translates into CASSVQGLDTGELFF.

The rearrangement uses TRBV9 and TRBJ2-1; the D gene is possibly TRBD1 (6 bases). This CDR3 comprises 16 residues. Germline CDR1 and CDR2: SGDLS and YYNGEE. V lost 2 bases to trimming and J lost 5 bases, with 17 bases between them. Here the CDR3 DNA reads TGTGCCAGCAGCGTGGGTCTCCAAGCAGGGGACAATGAGCAGTTCTTC. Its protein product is CASSVGLQAGDNEQFF. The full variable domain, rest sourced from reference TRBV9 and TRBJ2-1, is DSGVTQTPKHLITATGQRVTLRCSPRSGDLSVYWYQQSLDQGLQFLIQYYNGEERAKGNILERFSAQQFPDLHSELNLSSLELGDSALYFCASSVGLQAGDNEQFFGPGTRLTVL.

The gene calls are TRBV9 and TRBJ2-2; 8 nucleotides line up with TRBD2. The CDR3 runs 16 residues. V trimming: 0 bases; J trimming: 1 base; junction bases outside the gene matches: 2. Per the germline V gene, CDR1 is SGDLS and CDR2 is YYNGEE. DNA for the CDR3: TGTGCCAGCAGCGTAGTAACTAGCGGGAACACCGGGGAGCTGTTTTTT. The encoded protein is CASSVVTSGNTGELFF. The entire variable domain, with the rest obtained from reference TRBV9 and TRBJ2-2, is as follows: DSGVTQTPKHLITATGQRVTLRCSPRSGDLSVYWYQQSLDQGLQFLIQYYNGEERAKGNILERFSAQQFPDLHSELNLSSLELGDSALYFCASSVVTSGNTGELFFGEGSRLTVL.

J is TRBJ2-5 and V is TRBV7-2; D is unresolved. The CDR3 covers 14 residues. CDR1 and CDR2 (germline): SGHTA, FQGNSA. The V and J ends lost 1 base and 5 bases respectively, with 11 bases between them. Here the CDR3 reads CASSLGHAEETQYF. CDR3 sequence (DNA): TGTGCCAGCAGCTTAGGGCACGCGGAGGAGACCCAGTACTTC.

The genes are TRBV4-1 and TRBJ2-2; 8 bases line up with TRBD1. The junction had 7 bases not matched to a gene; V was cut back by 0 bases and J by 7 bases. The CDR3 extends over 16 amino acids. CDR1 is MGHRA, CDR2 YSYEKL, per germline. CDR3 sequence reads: CASSQDGAGGFGELFF. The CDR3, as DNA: TGCGCCAGCAGCCAAGATGGGGCAGGGGGCTTCGGGGAGCTGTTTTTT.

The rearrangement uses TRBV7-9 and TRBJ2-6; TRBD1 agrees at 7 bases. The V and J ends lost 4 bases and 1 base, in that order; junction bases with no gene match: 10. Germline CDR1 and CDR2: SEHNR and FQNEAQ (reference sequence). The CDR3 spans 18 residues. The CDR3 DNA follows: TGTGCCAGCAGCTCCACGACAGGGTTGTATTCTGGGGCCAACGTCCTGACTTTC. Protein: CASSSTTGLYSGANVLTF.

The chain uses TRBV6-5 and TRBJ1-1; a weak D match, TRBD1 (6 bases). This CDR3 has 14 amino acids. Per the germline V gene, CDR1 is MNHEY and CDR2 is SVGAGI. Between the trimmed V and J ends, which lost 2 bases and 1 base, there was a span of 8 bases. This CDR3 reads CASSYGRGNTEAFF. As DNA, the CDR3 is TGTGCCAGCAGTTACGGCAGGGGGAACACTGAAGCTTTCTTT.

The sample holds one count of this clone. CDR3 DNA sequence: TGTGCCAGCAGCTTGGGTCCAGGGGGTGCCTACGAGCAGTACTTC. Translating it yields CASSLGPGGAYEQYF. The chain uses TRBV5-8 and TRBJ2-7; 7 bases are shared with TRBD1. The CDR3 extends over 15 amino acids. V trimming: 0 bases; J trimming: 2 bases; junction bases outside the gene matches: 5. Germline V gives CDR1 SGHTS, CDR2 YDEGEE.

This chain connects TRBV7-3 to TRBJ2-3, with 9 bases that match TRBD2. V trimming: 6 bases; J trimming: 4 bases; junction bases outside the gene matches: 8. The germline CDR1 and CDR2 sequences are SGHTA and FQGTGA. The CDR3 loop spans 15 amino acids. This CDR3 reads CASSRAGGPADTQYF. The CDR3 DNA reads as TGTGCCAGCAGTCGGGCGGGGGGGCCCGCAGATACGCAGTATTTT.

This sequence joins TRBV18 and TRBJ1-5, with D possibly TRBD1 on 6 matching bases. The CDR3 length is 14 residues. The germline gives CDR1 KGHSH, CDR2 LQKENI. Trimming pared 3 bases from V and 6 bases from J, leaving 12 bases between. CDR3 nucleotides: TGTGCCAGCTCACCCCCGGGGGGCTCTCAGCCCCAGCATTTT. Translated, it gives CASSPPGGSQPQHF.

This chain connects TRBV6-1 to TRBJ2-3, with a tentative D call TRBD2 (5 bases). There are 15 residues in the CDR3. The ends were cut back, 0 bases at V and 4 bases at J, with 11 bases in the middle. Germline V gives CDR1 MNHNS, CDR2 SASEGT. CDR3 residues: CASSEAGSWSDTQYF. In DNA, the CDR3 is TGTGCCAGCAGTGAAGCTGGGAGCTGGTCAGATACGCAGTATTTT.

CDR3 residues: CAWRGQGLSSPLHF. In nucleotides, the CDR3 is TGTGCCTGGAGGGGACAGGGACTCTCTTCACCCCTCCACTTT. J is TRBJ1-6 and V is TRBV30, with 9 bases fitting TRBD1. Germline V gene lookup returns CDR1 GTSNPN and CDR2 SVGIG (reference sequence). The CDR3 is made up of 14 amino acids. J gave up 9 bases and V 3 bases, and 6 bases lay outside the gene matches. Together with reference TRBV30 and TRBJ1-6, the CDR3 gives the full variable domain: SQTIHQWPATLVQPVGSPLSLECTVEGTSNPNLYWYRQAAGRGLQLLFYSVGIGQISSEVPQNLSASRPQDRQFILSSKKLLLSDSGFYLCAWRGQGLSSPLHFGNGTRLTVT.

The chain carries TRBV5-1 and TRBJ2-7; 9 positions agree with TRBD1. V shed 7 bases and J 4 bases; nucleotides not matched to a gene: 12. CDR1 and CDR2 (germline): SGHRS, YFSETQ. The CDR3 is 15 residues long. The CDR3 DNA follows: TGCGCCAGCCGTCCGGGACAGGGTCCAATATACGAGCAGTACTTC. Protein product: CASRPGQGPIYEQYF.